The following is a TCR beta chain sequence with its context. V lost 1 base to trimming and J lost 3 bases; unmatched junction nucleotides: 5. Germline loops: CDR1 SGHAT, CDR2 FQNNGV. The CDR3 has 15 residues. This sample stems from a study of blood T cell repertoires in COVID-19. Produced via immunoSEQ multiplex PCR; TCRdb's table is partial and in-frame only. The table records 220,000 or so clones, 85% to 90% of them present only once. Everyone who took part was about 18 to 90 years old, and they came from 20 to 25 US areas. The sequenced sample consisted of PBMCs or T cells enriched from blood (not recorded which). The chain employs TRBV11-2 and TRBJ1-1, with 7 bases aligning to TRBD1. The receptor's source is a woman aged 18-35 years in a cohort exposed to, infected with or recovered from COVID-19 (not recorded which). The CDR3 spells CASSLGTGQDTEAFF. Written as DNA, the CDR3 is TGTGCCAGCAGCTTAGGGACAGGTCAGGACACTGAAGCTTTCTTT. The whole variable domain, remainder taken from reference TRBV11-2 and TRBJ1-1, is EAGVAQSPRYKIIEKRQSVAFWCNPISGHATLYWYQQILGQGPKLLIQFQNNGVVDDSQLPKDRFSAERLKGVDSTLKIQPAKLEDSAVYLCASSLGTGQDTEAFFGQGTRLTVV.